This T cell receptor beta chain derives from a study of blood T cell repertoires in COVID-19. Per the authors' pipeline: Estimated nucleated cell counts came from reference gene primer amplification. Generated by immunoSEQ multiplex PCR, the TCRdb table keeps only in-frame clones and is missing some. For V, J and clone size, that table is used; D and trimming come from the DNA. The data show 250,000 to 300,000 clones, about nine tenths seen once. The study drew participants aged about 18 to 90 years from some 25 US areas. Clinical history as reported by participants underpinned cohort assignment. Cohort 3 donors were reported recovered after two negative PCRs, clearance, or symptom resolution. Trimming removed 5 bases at V and 4 bases at J, with 20 bases between. The CDR3 spans 16 residues. Germline CDR1 is KGHSH and CDR2 is LQKENI.

This sequence originates from a woman aged 40 to 49 who had recovered from COVID-19. Sequencing used PBMCs or T cells enriched from blood (not recorded which). The genes are TRBV18 and TRBJ1-1; D is undetermined. The CDR3 here is CASSASSPAPGTEAFF. The CDR3 DNA follows: TGTGCCAGCTCAGCGTCGAGCCCGGCCCCGGGCACTGAAGCTTTCTTT.